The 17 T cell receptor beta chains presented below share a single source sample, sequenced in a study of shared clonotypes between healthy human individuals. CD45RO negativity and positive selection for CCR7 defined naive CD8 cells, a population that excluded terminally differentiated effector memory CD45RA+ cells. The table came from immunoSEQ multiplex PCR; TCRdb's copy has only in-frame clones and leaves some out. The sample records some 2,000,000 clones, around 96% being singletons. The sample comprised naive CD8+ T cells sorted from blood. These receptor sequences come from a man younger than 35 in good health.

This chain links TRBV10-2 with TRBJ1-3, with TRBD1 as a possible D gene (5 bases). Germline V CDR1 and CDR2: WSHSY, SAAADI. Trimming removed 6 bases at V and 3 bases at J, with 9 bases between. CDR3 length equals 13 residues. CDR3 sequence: CASRQGGGNTIYF. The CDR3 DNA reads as TGCGCCAGCAGGCAGGGAGGTGGAAACACCATATATTTT.

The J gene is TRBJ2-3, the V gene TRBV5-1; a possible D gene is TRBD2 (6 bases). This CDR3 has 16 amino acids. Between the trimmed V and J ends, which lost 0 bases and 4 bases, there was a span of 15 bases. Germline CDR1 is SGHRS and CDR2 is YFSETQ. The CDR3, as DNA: TGCGCCAGCAGCTTGGCTTGGGCCGGGACTTCAGATACGCAGTATTTT. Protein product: CASSLAWAGTSDTQYF.

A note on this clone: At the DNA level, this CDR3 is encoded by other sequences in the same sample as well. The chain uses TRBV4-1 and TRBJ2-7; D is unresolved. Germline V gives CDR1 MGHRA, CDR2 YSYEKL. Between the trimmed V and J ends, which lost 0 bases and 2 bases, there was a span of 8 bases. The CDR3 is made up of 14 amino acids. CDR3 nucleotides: TGCGCCAGCAGCCAAGAACAGCGTACCTACGAGCAGTACTTC. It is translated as CASSQEQRTYEQYF.

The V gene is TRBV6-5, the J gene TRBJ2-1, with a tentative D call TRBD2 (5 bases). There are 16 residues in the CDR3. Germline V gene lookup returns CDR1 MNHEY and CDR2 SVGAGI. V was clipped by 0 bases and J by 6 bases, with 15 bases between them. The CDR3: CASSYSTDSGRNEQFF. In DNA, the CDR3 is TGTGCCAGCAGTTACTCGACGGACTCAGGACGCAATGAGCAGTTCTTC.

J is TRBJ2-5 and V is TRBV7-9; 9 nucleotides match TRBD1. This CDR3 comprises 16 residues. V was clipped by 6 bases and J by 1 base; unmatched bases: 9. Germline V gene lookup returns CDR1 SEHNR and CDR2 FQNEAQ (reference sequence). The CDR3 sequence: CASSDTGTGFQETQYF. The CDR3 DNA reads TGTGCCAGCAGTGACACCGGGACAGGGTTCCAAGAGACCCAGTACTTC.

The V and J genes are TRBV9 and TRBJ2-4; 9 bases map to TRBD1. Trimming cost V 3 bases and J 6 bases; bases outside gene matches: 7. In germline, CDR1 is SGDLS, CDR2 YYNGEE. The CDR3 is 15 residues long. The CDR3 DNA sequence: TGTGCCAGCAGCGCCGGACCGGGACAGGGAAACATTCAGTACTTC. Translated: CASSAGPGQGNIQYF.

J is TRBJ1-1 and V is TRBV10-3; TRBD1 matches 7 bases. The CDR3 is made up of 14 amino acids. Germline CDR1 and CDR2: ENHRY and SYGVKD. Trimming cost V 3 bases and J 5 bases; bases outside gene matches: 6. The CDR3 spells CAISDTGQSTEAFF. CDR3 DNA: TGTGCCATCAGTGACACGGGACAGTCGACTGAAGCTTTCTTT.

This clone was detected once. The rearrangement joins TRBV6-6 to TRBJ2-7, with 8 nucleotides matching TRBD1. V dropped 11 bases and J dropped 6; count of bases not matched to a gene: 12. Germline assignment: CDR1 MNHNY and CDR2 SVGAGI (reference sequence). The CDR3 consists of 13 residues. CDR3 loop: CAAADRGWGEQYF. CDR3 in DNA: TGTGCCGCGGCAGACAGGGGATGGGGCGAGCAGTACTTC.

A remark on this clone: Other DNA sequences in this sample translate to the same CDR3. The chain's CDR3 is CASSGTSGPYEQYF. CDR3 in DNA: TGTGCCAGCAGTGGGACTAGCGGCCCCTACGAGCAGTACTTC. The genes are TRBV2 and TRBJ2-7; 10 positions agree with TRBD2. The CDR3 contains 14 residues. Germline-derived CDR1 and CDR2 are SNHLY and FYNNEI. With V trimmed by 4 bases and J by 2 bases, 2 bases remained unmatched.

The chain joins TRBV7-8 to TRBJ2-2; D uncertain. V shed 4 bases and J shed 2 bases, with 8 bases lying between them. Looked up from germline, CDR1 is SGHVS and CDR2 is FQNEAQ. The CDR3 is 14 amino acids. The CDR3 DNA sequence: TGTGCCAGCAGCTCCCTAAGTAACACCGGGGAGCTGTTTTTT. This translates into CASSSLSNTGELFF.

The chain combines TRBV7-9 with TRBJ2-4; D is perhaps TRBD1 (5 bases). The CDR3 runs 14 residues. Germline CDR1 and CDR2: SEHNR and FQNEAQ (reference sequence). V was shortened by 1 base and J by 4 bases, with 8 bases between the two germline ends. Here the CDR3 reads CASSLVTAKNIQYF. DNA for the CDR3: TGTGCCAGCAGCTTAGTGACAGCTAAAAACATTCAGTACTTC.

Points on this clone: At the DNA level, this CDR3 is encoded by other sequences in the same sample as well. The chain's CDR3 is CASSSVGTGSYEQYF. Here the CDR3 DNA reads TGTGCCAGCAGTTCGGTCGGGACAGGATCTTACGAGCAGTACTTC. This chain links TRBV27 with TRBJ2-7; TRBD1 matches 8 bases. Germline V gene data show CDR1 as MNHEY and CDR2 as SMNVEV (reference sequence). The ends lost 4 bases at V and 4 bases at J; junction bases unmatched: 9. This CDR3 has 15 residues.

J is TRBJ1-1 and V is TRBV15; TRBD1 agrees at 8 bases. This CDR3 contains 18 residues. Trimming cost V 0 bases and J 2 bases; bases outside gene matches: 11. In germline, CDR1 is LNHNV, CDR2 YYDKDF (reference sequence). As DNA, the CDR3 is TGTGCCACCAGCAGAGATCTGGGACAGGCTAGTGGAAACACTGAAGCTTTCTTT. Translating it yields CATSRDLGQASGNTEAFF.

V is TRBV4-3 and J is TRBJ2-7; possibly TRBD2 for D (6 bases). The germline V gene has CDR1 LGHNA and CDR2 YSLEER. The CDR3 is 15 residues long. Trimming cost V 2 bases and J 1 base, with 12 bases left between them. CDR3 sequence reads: CASSQPILASYEQYF. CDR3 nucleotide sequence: TGCGCCAGCAGCCAACCTATTCTAGCGTCCTACGAGCAGTACTTC.

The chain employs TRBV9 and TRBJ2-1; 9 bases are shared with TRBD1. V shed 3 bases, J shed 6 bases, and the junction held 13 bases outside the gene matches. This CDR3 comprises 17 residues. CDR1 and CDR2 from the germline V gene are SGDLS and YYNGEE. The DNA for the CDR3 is TGTGCCAGCAGCGGCCGCCGGGACAGGGTTGGGCCCAATGAGCAGTTCTTC. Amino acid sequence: CASSGRRDRVGPNEQFF.

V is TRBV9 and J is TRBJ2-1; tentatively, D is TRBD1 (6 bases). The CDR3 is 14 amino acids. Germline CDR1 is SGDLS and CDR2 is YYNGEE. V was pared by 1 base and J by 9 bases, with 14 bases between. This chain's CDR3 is CASSVHRVGTEQFF. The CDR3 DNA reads TGTGCCAGCAGCGTACACAGGGTCGGCACTGAGCAGTTCTTC.

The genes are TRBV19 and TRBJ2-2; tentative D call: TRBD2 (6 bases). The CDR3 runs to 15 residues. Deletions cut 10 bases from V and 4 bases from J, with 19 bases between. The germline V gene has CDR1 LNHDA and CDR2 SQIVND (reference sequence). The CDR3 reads CATRRGAEGTGELFF. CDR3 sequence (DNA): TGTGCCACTCGACGGGGAGCGGAGGGCACCGGGGAGCTGTTTTTT. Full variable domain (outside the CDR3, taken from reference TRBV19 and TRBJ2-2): DGGITQSPKYLFRKEGQNVTLSCEQNLNHDAMYWYRQDPGQGLRLIYYSQIVNDFQKGDIAEGYSVSREKKESFPLTVTSAQKNPTAFYLCATRRGAEGTGELFFGEGSRLTVL.